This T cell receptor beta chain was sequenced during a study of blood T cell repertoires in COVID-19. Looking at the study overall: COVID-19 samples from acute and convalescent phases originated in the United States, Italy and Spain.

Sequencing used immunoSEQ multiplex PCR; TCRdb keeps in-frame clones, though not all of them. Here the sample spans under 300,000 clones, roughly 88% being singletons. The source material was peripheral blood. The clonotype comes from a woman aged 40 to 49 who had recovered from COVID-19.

CDR3 bases: TGTGCCAGCAGCTTAAACAGGGACTATGGCTACACCTTC. This gives the protein CASSLNRDYGYTF. The chain recombines TRBV7-8 with TRBJ1-2, with D perhaps TRBD1 (6 bases). From germline, CDR1 is SGHVS and CDR2 FQNEAQ. This CDR3 is built from 13 residues. V was trimmed by 2 bases and J by 3 bases, leaving 7 bases between them. Supplemented by reference TRBV7-8 and TRBJ1-2, the full variable domain reads GAGVSQSPRYKVAKRGQDVALRCDPISGHVSLFWYQQALGQGPEFLTYFQNEAQLDKSGLPSDRFFAERPEGSVSTLKIQRTQQEDSAVYLCASSLNRDYGYTFGSGTRLTVV.